This passage covers 22 T cell receptor beta chains from one sample sequenced in a study of blood T cell repertoires in COVID-19. Here immunoSEQ multiplex PCR was the method, and the copy in TCRdb shows in-frame clones only, minus some. The data contain 150,000 to 200,000 clones, approximately 90% of them singletons. The sample comprised peripheral blood. The receptors derive from an older woman with COVID-19, enrolled during active disease.

The chain carries TRBV28 and TRBJ1-3; D gene uncertain. The CDR3 is 16 residues long. The V and J ends lost 2 bases and 0 bases respectively, with 11 bases between them. The germline V gene encodes CDR1 MDHEN and CDR2 SYDVKM. The CDR3 is CASSLGPRYSGNTIYF. CDR3 nucleotide sequence: TGTGCCAGCAGTTTAGGGCCCAGATACTCTGGAAACACCATATATTTT.

This sequence joins TRBV9 and TRBJ1-5, with 7 positions matching TRBD1. Trimming at V came to 5 bases and at J to 4 bases, leaving 6 bases not matched to a gene. CDR3 length equals 14 residues. Germline-derived CDR1 and CDR2 are SGDLS and YYNGEE. DNA for the CDR3: TGTGCCAGCAGTCAGGCAGGGGGGAATCAGCCCCAGCATTTT. It codes for CASSQAGGNQPQHF.

The V gene is TRBV19, the J gene TRBJ2-2; 7 positions match TRBD1. From germline, CDR1 is LNHDA and CDR2 SQIVND (reference sequence). The CDR3 is made up of 15 amino acids. The trim removed 6 bases at V and 5 bases at J, leaving 9 bases unmatched. The CDR3 sequence is CASSRLQGETGELFF. The DNA for the CDR3 is TGTGCCAGTAGCCGTCTGCAGGGGGAGACCGGGGAGCTGTTTTTT.

CDR3 coding DNA: TGTGCCTGGAGTGCACAGGGGGTGCAGCCCCAGCATTTT. This sequence encodes CAWSAQGVQPQHF. V and J are TRBV30 and TRBJ1-5; 8 bases fit TRBD1. The CDR3 sequence is 13 residues long. J gave up 7 bases and V 1 base, and 3 bases lay outside the gene matches. Germline loops: CDR1 GTSNPN, CDR2 SVGIG (reference sequence).

The chain links TRBV24-1 to TRBJ2-1; the D gene is possibly TRBD2 (6 bases). The CDR3 runs 15 residues. Germline CDR1 is KGHDR and CDR2 is SFDVKD. V lost 6 bases to trimming and J lost 3 bases, with 14 bases between them. The CDR3 coding sequence is TGTGCCACCAGTTCGCCTAGCGCTAACTACAATGAGCAGTTCTTC. Translating gives CATSSPSANYNEQFF.

As DNA, the CDR3 is TGTGCCAGCAGCCCGATTTTACTAGCGGGAGGTGTGAATGAGCAGTTCTTC. This translates into CASSPILLAGGVNEQFF. The rearrangement uses TRBV21-1 and TRBJ2-1; no DNA check was done on the table's D call, TRBD2. TRBV21-1 is a pseudogene. The CDR3 consists of 17 residues.

The chain is built from TRBV19 and TRBJ2-6; D unclear. The V end lost 9 bases, the J end lost 0 bases, and 6 bases lay between the germline ends. Germline CDR1 and CDR2: LNHDA and SQIVND (reference sequence). The CDR3 contains 13 residues. CDR3 in amino acids: CASRDSGANVLTF. The CDR3 DNA is TGTGCCAGCCGAGACTCTGGGGCCAACGTCCTGACTTTC.

The V call is TRBV10-3, the J call TRBJ1-1, with a possible D match to TRBD1 (6 bases). The CDR3 consists of 14 residues. Per germline, CDR1 ENHRY and CDR2 SYGVKD. Trimming cost V 4 bases and J 4 bases, with 13 bases left between them. For the CDR3, the DNA is TGTGCCATCAGTGGGGGGGGCGAAGGCACTGAAGCTTTCTTT. It codes for CAISGGGEGTEAFF.

This sequence joins TRBV24-1 and TRBJ2-5, with 8 bases identical to TRBD1. This CDR3 has 15 residues. The junction had 5 bases not matched to a gene; V was cut back by 1 base and J by 5 bases. Looked up from germline, CDR1 is KGHDR and CDR2 is SFDVKD. CDR3 sequence: CATSDFGTGMETQYF. CDR3 sequence (DNA): TGTGCCACCAGTGATTTTGGGACAGGCATGGAGACCCAGTACTTC.

The chain couples TRBV27 to TRBJ1-4; TRBD1 agrees at 9 bases. Germline V gives CDR1 MNHEY, CDR2 SMNVEV (reference sequence). Trimming cost V 8 bases and J 4 bases; bases outside gene matches: 8. CDR3 size: 15 residues. This CDR3 is CASSTGGIGNEKLFF. The CDR3 coding sequence is TGTGCCAGCTCGACAGGGGGAATCGGTAATGAAAAACTGTTTTTT.

This clone came up a few times. The chain links TRBV4-1 to TRBJ1-4; D is possibly TRBD1 (5 bases). Deletions cut 0 bases from V and 7 bases from J, with 21 bases between. Germline lookup yields CDR1 MGHRA and CDR2 YSYEKL. The CDR3 loop spans 18 amino acids. This CDR3 reads CASSQEFPPAGSGEKLFF. The CDR3 region has the DNA TGCGCCAGCAGCCAAGAATTCCCCCCTGCAGGGTCGGGTGAAAAACTGTTTTTT.

This sequence joins TRBV19 and TRBJ2-7; D not resolved. Trimming removed 3 bases from V and 0 bases from J, with 9 bases in between. The CDR3 is 14 amino acids. CDR1 is LNHDA and CDR2 is SQIVND in the germline V gene (reference sequence). The CDR3 loop reads CASSMRGSSYEQYF. CDR3 bases: TGTGCCAGTAGTATGAGAGGCAGCTCCTACGAGCAGTACTTC. Combining the CDR3 with reference TRBV19 and TRBJ2-7 gives the whole variable domain DGGITQSPKYLFRKEGQNVTLSCEQNLNHDAMYWYRQDPGQGLRLIYYSQIVNDFQKGDIAEGYSVSREKKESFPLTVTSAQKNPTAFYLCASSMRGSSYEQYFGPGTRLTVT.

The chain carries TRBV3-1 (or the pseudogene TRBV3-2) and TRBJ1-6, with 7 bases lining up with TRBD1. The CDR3 consists of 15 residues. Trimming at V came to 1 base and at J to 9 bases, leaving 6 bases not matched to a gene. Germline CDR1 is LGHDT and CDR2 is YNNKEL (reference sequence). CDR3 nucleotides: TGTGCCAGCAGCCAAGTCAGGACAGGCGGTTCACCCCTCCACTTT. Translating it yields CASSQVRTGGSPLHF.

The J gene is TRBJ1-3, the V gene TRBV7-9; weak D call: TRBD1 (5 bases). The germline CDR1 and CDR2 sequences are SEHNR and FQNEAQ (reference sequence). V was cut by 6 bases and J by 8 bases, with 14 bases left in between. The CDR3 contains 13 residues. The CDR3 region has the DNA TGTGCCAGCAGGACAGTGTTGTCCGACACCATATATTTT. It encodes CASRTVLSDTIYF.

The rearrangement links TRBV20-1 to TRBJ2-1, with D tentatively TRBD1 (6 bases). The CDR3 loop spans 11 amino acids. V gave up 4 bases and J gave up 10 bases, with 11 bases separating them. The V gene's germline CDR1 is DFQATT and CDR2 SNEGSKA (reference sequence). CDR3 sequence: CSAKPGQEQFF. The CDR3 nucleotides are TGCAGTGCTAAACCGGGACAAGAGCAGTTCTTC.

The chain is built from TRBV20-1 and TRBJ2-1; D gene ambiguous. With 3 bases removed from V and 8 bases from J, the gap between germline ends came to 8 bases. Germline CDR1 and CDR2: DFQATT and SNEGSKA (reference sequence). This CDR3 region has 11 residues. CDR3 sequence: CSASFLDEQFF. CDR3 bases: TGCAGTGCTAGTTTCCTCGATGAGCAGTTCTTC.

This chain links TRBV11-3 with TRBJ2-7; TRBD1 is a possible D gene (6 bases). Germline CDR1 and CDR2: SGHNT and YENEEA. The V and J ends lost 2 bases and 4 bases respectively, with 9 bases between them. This CDR3 spans 13 amino acids. The CDR3 loop is CASSLSGAYEQYF. The CDR3 DNA reads as TGTGCCAGCAGCTTATCAGGGGCTTACGAGCAGTACTTC.

The chain is built from TRBV5-8 and TRBJ1-1; possibly TRBD1 for D (5 bases). Germline V gives CDR1 SGHTS, CDR2 YDEGEE. V was cut by 0 bases and J by 1 base, with 10 bases left in between. This CDR3 is 15 amino acids long. The chain's CDR3 is CASSLAGRANTEAFF. DNA for the CDR3: TGTGCCAGCAGCTTGGCCGGCAGGGCGAACACTGAAGCTTTCTTT.

The V and J genes are TRBV15 and TRBJ2-7; tentatively, D is TRBD1 (6 bases). CDR1 and CDR2 from the germline V gene are LNHNV and YYDKDF (reference sequence). The CDR3 loop spans 17 amino acids. The germline V and J ends were trimmed by 0 bases and 2 bases, with 17 bases remaining between them. DNA for the CDR3: TGTGCCACCAGCAGAGATATGGGGGCAGGGAAACCCTACGAGCAGTACTTC. This translates into CATSRDMGAGKPYEQYF.

The V gene is TRBV5-1, the J gene TRBJ1-2; 8 positions agree with TRBD1. The CDR3 consists of 16 residues. After removal of 0 bases from V and 5 bases from J, the junction contained 9 bases not matched to a gene. Germline V lookup: CDR1 SGHRS, CDR2 YFSETQ. The CDR3 coding sequence is TGCGCCAGCAGCTTGGGGACGGACAGGGTGATTTATGGCTACACCTTC. Residues: CASSLGTDRVIYGYTF.

The chain links TRBV6-2 or TRBV6-3 to TRBJ1-1; 7 nucleotides agree with TRBD1. The V gene end was trimmed by 5 bases and the J gene end by 7 bases; junction bases not matched to a gene: 4. The CDR3 extends over 12 amino acids. The germline V gene encodes CDR1 MNHEY and CDR2 SVGEGT. The CDR3 DNA follows: TGTGCCAGCAGTGTCCGGGACAGTGAAGCTTTCTTT. Its protein is CASSVRDSEAFF.

This chain connects TRBV14 to TRBJ2-7; D might be TRBD2 (7 bases). Germline CDR1 SGHDN, CDR2 FVKESK. Between the trimmed V and J ends, which lost 4 bases and 7 bases, there was a span of 14 bases. CDR3 size: 13 residues. CDR3 coding DNA: TGTGCCAGCAGCCCCGCCGGGGGGCGGGAGCAGTACTTC. Its translation is CASSPAGGREQYF.